This is a list of T cell receptor beta chains from one sample in a study of early T cells in non-severe SARS-CoV-2 infection. MiXCR, applied by TCRdb to the 5' RACE reads, yields one record per CDR3 protein. The table lists 100,000 to 140,000 distinct CDR3 sequences, 8.5% to 14% of them singletons. Sequencing was performed on whole blood. The receptors were sampled from an adult who was a healthcare worker with PCR-confirmed SARS-CoV-2 infection or an uninfected control (not recorded which). CDR3s include the opening cysteine and the closing phenylalanine or tryptophan. The D gene is left open where the match is weak. Clone size appears in some rows only: once, few, many, or a class for an expanded clone.

>TRBJ2-2|TRBD2|TRBV7-2|many
TGTGCCAGCAGCCGCTTTGGGACTAGCGGAAACACCGGGGAGCTGTTTTTT
CASSRFGTSGNTGELFF
>TRBJ2-1|.|TRBV12-3/TRBV12-4|many
TGTGCCAGCAGTCTAGCGAATTCCTACAATGAGCAGTTCTTC
CASSLANSYNEQFF
>TRBJ2-1|TRBD2|TRBV10-3|.
TGTGCCATCAAAGGGACTAGCGGCCTATACAATGAGCAGTTCTTC
CAIKGTSGLYNEQFF
>TRBJ1-4|.|TRBV19|.
TGTGCCACCCCGGGGGGAGCAACTAATGAAAAACTGTTTTTT
CATPGGATNEKLFF
>TRBJ2-7|TRBD1|TRBV4-3|few
TGCGCCAGCAGCCAAGGGAGACAGGGGGCCTACGAGCAGTACTTC
CASSQGRQGAYEQYF
>TRBJ2-1|.|TRBV7-3|few
TGTGCCAGCAGCTCTACGACTGTAAATGAGCAGTTCTTC
CASSSTTVNEQFF
>TRBJ1-2|TRBD1|TRBV28|.
TGTGCCAGCAGTTCTCTGGGACAGATGCCTTATGGTGGCTACACCTTC
CASSSLGQMPYGGYTF
>TRBJ1-5|TRBD1|TRBV6-5|many
TGTGCCAGCAGTTACCCCGGACCGGGACAGGGGATTAGCAATCAGCCCCAGCATTTT
CASSYPGPGQGISNQPQHF
>TRBJ2-7|TRBD2|TRBV6-1|few
TGTGCCAGCAGTGTAGCGGGATTCTCCTACGAGCAGTACTTC
CASSVAGFSYEQYF
>TRBJ2-7|TRBD2|TRBV20-1|few
TGCAGTGTCACCGGGACTAGCGGGAGGGCCCGATACGAGCAGTACTTC
CSVTGTSGRARYEQYF